Presented here are 10 T cell receptor beta chains from one specimen sequenced in a study of regulatory T cells in long-lasting Graves disease. Time point reported: newly diagnosed GD, antithyroid drugs for less than 3 months. After RNA was extracted from PBMCs, the TCR library was made from it. CDR3-region Arm-PCR and iRepertoire HTBI primers produced the TCR beta libraries. TCRdb recomputed calls from the multiplex PCR reads with MiXCR, one row per CDR3 protein. This table has under 400,000 distinct CDR3 sequences, 16% appearing once. This same sample was also part of a study on T cells in Graves' hyperthyroidism and ophthalmopathy.

The material was peripheral blood mononuclear cells (PBMCs), obtained at new diagnosis, from a patient treated with antithyroid drugs. Receptor source: a man between 40 and 49 years old with Graves disease.

This clonotype was seen many times. The chain couples TRBV2 to TRBJ1-1; D possibly corresponds to TRBD1 (5 bases). Germline V gives CDR1 SNHLY, CDR2 FYNNEI. V was clipped by 5 bases and J by 7 bases, with 14 bases between them. The CDR3 totals 13 residues. The CDR3 DNA sequence: TGTGCCAGCAGTTCGACCCAAAGGGGTGAAGCTTTCTTT. Amino acids: CASSSTQRGEAFF.

This clonotype was picked up many times. This rearrangement joins TRBV7-3 to TRBJ2-1; 9 bases match TRBD2. Germline values: CDR1 SGHTA, CDR2 FQGTGA. The V segment lost 6 bases and the J segment 4 bases; nucleotides outside the gene matches: 7. CDR3 length equals 15 residues. The CDR3 DNA follows: TGTGCCAGCAGTCCGGGACTAGCTATGTACAATGAGCAGTTCTTC. It codes for CASSPGLAMYNEQFF.

Of note for this clonotype: A much larger clone sits a single nucleotide away, making a read error possible. The V gene is TRBV7-2, the J gene TRBJ2-3; D is possibly TRBD2 (5 bases). The CDR3 extends over 12 amino acids. The germline CDR1 and CDR2 sequences are SGHTA and FQGNSA. Here the CDR3 reads CASSRVRDTQCF. The CDR3 DNA reads as TGTGCCAGCAGTAGAGTTCGGGATACGCAGTGTTTT.

This clonotype was seen ten or more times. The CDR3 region has the DNA TGTGCCAGCAGTATACAAGCTTCCCCACCCCTCCACTTT. It translates to CASSIQASPPLHF. This chain joins TRBV28 and TRBJ1-6; no clear D gene. V gave up 5 bases and J gave up 11 bases, with 13 bases separating them. This CDR3 has 13 residues. Per the germline V gene, CDR1 is MDHEN and CDR2 is SYDVKM.

Only a few counts were recorded for this clonotype. This sequence joins TRBV4-1 and TRBJ1-5; tentatively, D is TRBD1 (5 bases). V shed 2 bases and J shed 6 bases, with 17 bases lying between them. The CDR3 loop spans 16 amino acids. Germline V gene lookup returns CDR1 MGHRA and CDR2 YSYEKL. DNA of the CDR3: TGCGCCAGCAGCCAATTATTGGGGGGAGGAGGTCAGCCCCAGCATTTT. It yields the protein CASSQLLGGGGQPQHF.

This clonotype was recorded at least ten times. The chain carries TRBV27 and TRBJ1-1; possible D gene TRBD1, 5 bases. The CDR3 totals 14 residues. The germline V gene has CDR1 MNHEY and CDR2 SMNVEV (reference sequence). The V end was cut by 11 bases, the J end by 0 bases, with 16 bases between. In DNA, the CDR3 is TGTGCCCGTCCCACGACAGACATGAACACTGAAGCTTTCTTT. It is translated as CARPTTDMNTEAFF.

This clonotype was counted many times. This chain uses TRBV28 with TRBJ1-6; D is perhaps TRBD1 (6 bases). Germline V CDR1 and CDR2: MDHEN, SYDVKM. Trimming removed 1 base from V and 5 bases from J, with 12 bases in between. The CDR3 totals 16 residues. CDR3 DNA sequence: TGTGCCAGCAGTTTATCTGAGAGGGGGGATAATTCACCCCTCCACTTT. Translation: CASSLSERGDNSPLHF.

In this sample, this clonotype turned up many times. The V and J genes are TRBV6-1 and TRBJ1-1; no reliable D call. V lost 6 bases and J 3 bases, leaving 14 bases between the germline ends. Germline CDR1 reads MNHNS; CDR2 reads SASEGT. The CDR3 extends over 14 amino acids. Here the CDR3 DNA reads TGTGCCAGCAGCCCCTTCCCGGGCGACACTGAAGCTTTCTTT. It encodes CASSPFPGDTEAFF.

This clonotype showed up many times. This rearrangement joins TRBV4-3 to TRBJ1-1, with D uncertain. Germline lookup yields CDR1 LGHNA and CDR2 YSLEER. This CDR3 is 16 amino acids long. V was trimmed by 0 bases and J by 0 bases, leaving 11 bases between them. The CDR3 coding sequence is TGCGCCAGCAGCCAAGATTGGGTGGCATTGAACACTGAAGCTTTCTTT. This sequence encodes CASSQDWVALNTEAFF.

This clonotype was detected many times. The chain uses TRBV2 and TRBJ1-2; maybe TRBD1 (6 bases). Germline V gene sequence: CDR1 SNHLY, CDR2 FYNNEI. This CDR3 contains 12 residues. V was cut by 3 bases and J by 7 bases, with 9 bases left in between. The CDR3 nucleotides read TGTGCCAGCAGTGACAGGGGTATTGGCTACACCTTC. It specifies CASSDRGIGYTF. The variable domain in full, with the rest retrieved from reference TRBV2 and TRBJ1-2, is EPEVTQTPSHQVTQMGQEVILRCVPISNHLYFYWYRQILGQKVEFLVSFYNNEISEKSEIFDDQFSVERPDGSNFTLKIRSTKLEDSAMYFCASSDRGIGYTFGSGTRLTVV.